This T cell receptor (beta chain) derives from a study of cytomegalovirus exposure and HLA in healthy donors. Findings of the study overall: A missense variant in DCLRE1C was later tied to TCR beta V- and J-gene trimming. Reports described diagnosis of cytomegalovirus status by the classifier as highly specific and sensitive. Investigators reported over 150 TCR beta chains as tied to cytomegalovirus.

13 Jbeta primers and 60 Vbeta primers were used for the PCR. Using immunoSEQ multiplex PCR, the repertoire was profiled, and TCRdb retains in-frame clones only, with some absent. The sample lists 200,000 to 300,000 clones, around 80% seen once, with less than 0.6% in the top ten. With respect to this clone: What it recognizes is unknown.

The TCR comes from a boy under 18 in good health and CMV-seronegative. Sequenced input: PBMCs.

CDR3 sequence: CASSARGQGYVWETQYF. The CDR3 bases are TGTGCCAGCAGTGCCAGGGGACAGGGATACGTATGGGAGACCCAGTACTTC. V and J are TRBV7-9 and TRBJ2-5; 9 bases are a match to TRBD1. Germline trimming cut 6 bases from V and 5 bases from J; bases unmatched to any gene: 16. From germline, CDR1 is SEHNR and CDR2 FQNEAQ (reference sequence). The CDR3 is 17 residues long.